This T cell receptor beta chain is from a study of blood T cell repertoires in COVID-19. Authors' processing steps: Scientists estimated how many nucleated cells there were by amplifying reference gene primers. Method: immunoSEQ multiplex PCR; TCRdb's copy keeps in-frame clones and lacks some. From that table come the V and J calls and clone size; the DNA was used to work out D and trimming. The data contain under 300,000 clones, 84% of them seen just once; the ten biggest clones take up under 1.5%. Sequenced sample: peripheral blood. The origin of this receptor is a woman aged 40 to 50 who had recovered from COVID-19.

CDR3 region: CASSLMGQGVSAQYF. In DNA form, the CDR3 reads TGTGCCAGCAGCTTAATGGGACAGGGGGTTTCGGCCCAGTACTTC. The rearrangement links TRBV7-9 to TRBJ2-5; 11 bases align to TRBD1. The CDR3 is 15 residues long. V gave up 2 bases and J gave up 9 bases; unmatched junction bases: 8. CDR1 SEHNR and CDR2 FQNEAQ come from the germline V gene (reference sequence).